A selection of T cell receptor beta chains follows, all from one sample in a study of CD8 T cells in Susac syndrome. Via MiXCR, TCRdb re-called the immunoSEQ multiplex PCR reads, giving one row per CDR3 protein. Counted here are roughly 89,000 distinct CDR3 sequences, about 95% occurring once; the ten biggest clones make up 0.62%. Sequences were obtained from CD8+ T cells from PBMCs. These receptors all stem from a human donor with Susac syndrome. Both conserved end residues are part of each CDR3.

cdr3_aa: CASSQTPFNYGYTF; j_call: TRBJ1-2; v_call: TRBV7-9
cdr3_aa: CSADRDASYEQYF; j_call: TRBJ2-7; v_call: TRBV20-1
cdr3_aa: CASSLDQGSTDTQYF; j_call: TRBJ2-3; v_call: TRBV11-2
cdr3_aa: CASSYGRGYTF; j_call: TRBJ1-2; v_call: TRBV6-2/TRBV6-3
cdr3_aa: CAWADSSYEQYF; j_call: TRBJ2-7; v_call: TRBV30
cdr3_aa: CASSPQGEALFF; j_call: TRBJ2-2; v_call: TRBV5-1
cdr3_aa: CASSNRAGFNQPQHF; j_call: TRBJ1-5; v_call: TRBV28
cdr3_aa: CASSQSGGTDTQYF; j_call: TRBJ2-3; v_call: TRBV16
cdr3_aa: CASRSQGTYNSPLHF; j_call: TRBJ1-6; v_call: TRBV25-1
cdr3_aa: CSAGLGAGELFF; j_call: TRBJ2-2; v_call: TRBV20-1
cdr3_aa: CASRGAAEQNEKLFF; j_call: TRBJ1-4; v_call: TRBV12-3/TRBV12-4
cdr3_aa: CASSREIQAVANSPLHF; j_call: TRBJ1-6; v_call: TRBV7-2
cdr3_aa: CASSFATGHGYTF; j_call: TRBJ1-2; v_call: TRBV27
cdr3_aa: CASTQAATNEKLFF; j_call: TRBJ1-4; v_call: TRBV28
cdr3_aa: CASSLSPGDAYGYTF; j_call: TRBJ1-2; v_call: TRBV7-3
cdr3_aa: CASSLDGWNEQFF; j_call: TRBJ2-1; v_call: TRBV7-9
cdr3_aa: CSARDRGTENTEAFF; j_call: TRBJ1-1; v_call: TRBV20-1
cdr3_aa: CSVEDRGPRGNNEQFF; j_call: TRBJ2-1; v_call: TRBV29-1
cdr3_aa: CASSRTTGGSRNTEAFF; j_call: TRBJ1-1; v_call: TRBV6-2/TRBV6-3
cdr3_aa: CASSARGQETQYF; j_call: TRBJ2-5; v_call: TRBV12-3/TRBV12-4
cdr3_aa: CASSLYPGGDQPQHF; j_call: TRBJ1-5; v_call: TRBV5-6
cdr3_aa: CSVEGDVPYEQYF; j_call: TRBJ2-7; v_call: TRBV29-1
cdr3_aa: CASSWDSSAAGELFF; j_call: TRBJ2-2; v_call: TRBV7-2
cdr3_aa: CAWSVTTEAFF; j_call: TRBJ1-1; v_call: TRBV30
cdr3_aa: CASSPPSGDNEQFF; j_call: TRBJ2-1; v_call: TRBV18
cdr3_aa: CSAREWKDVLTF; j_call: TRBJ2-6; v_call: TRBV20-1
cdr3_aa: CASSQALEGNYGYTF; j_call: TRBJ1-2; v_call: TRBV4-1
cdr3_aa: CASSDPGQSHSYEQYF; j_call: TRBJ2-7; v_call: TRBV7-9
cdr3_aa: CASSVHQSSPLHF; j_call: TRBJ1-6; v_call: TRBV9
cdr3_aa: CASSTILTDTQYF; j_call: TRBJ2-3; v_call: TRBV6-2/TRBV6-3
cdr3_aa: CASSDGQLYGYTF; j_call: TRBJ1-2; v_call: TRBV5-1
cdr3_aa: CSVGGSGQETQYF; j_call: TRBJ2-5; v_call: TRBV20-1
cdr3_aa: CASSWRQGETQYF; j_call: TRBJ2-5; v_call: TRBV27
cdr3_aa: CSARGGASGNTIYF; j_call: TRBJ1-3; v_call: TRBV20-1
cdr3_aa: CASSSKDTLRYEQFF; j_call: TRBJ2-1; v_call: TRBV27
cdr3_aa: CAWGRDGNSYEQYF; j_call: TRBJ2-7; v_call: TRBV30
cdr3_aa: CASSLLEGADQPQHF; j_call: TRBJ1-5; v_call: TRBV18